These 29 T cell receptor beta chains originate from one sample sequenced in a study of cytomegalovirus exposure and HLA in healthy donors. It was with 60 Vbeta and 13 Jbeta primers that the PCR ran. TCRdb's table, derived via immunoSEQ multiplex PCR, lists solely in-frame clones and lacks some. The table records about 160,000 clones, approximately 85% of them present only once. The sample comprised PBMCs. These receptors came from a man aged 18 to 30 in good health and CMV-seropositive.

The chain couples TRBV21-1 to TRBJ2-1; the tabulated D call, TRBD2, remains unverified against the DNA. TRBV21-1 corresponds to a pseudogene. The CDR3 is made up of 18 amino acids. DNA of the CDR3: TGTGCCAGCAGCAAAGAGGGGGGTAGCGGGAGCTCCTACAATGAGCAGTTCTTC. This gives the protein CASSKEGGSGSSYNEQFF.

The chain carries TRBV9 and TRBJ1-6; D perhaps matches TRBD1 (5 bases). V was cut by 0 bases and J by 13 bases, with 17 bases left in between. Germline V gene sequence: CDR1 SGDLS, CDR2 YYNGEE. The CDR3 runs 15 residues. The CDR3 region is CASSVAEGPGGPLHF. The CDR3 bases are TGTGCCAGCAGCGTAGCGGAGGGGCCCGGAGGGCCCCTCCACTTT.

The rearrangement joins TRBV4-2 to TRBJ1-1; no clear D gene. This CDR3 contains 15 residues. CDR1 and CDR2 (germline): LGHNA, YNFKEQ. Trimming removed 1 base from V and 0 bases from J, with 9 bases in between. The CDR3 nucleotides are TGTGCCAGCAGCCAAGCAGAGGTTTTGAACACTGAAGCTTTCTTT. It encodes CASSQAEVLNTEAFF.

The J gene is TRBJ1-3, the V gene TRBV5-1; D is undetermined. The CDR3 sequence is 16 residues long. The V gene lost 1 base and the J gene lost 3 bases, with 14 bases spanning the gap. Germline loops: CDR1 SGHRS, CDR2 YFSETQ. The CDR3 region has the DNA TGCGCCAGCAGCTTGTTGGGATCGGGGAATGGAAACACCATATATTTT. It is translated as CASSLLGSGNGNTIYF.

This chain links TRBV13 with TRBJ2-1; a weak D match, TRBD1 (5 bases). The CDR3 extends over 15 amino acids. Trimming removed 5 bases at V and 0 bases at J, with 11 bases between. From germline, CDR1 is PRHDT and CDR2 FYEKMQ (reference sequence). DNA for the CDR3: TGTGCCAGCAGCCCAGCAGGGCCCTCCTACAATGAGCAGTTCTTC. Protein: CASSPAGPSYNEQFF.

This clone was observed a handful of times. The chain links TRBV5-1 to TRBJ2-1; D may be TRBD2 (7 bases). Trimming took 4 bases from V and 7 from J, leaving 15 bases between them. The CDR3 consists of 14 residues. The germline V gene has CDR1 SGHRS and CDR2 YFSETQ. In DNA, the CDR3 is TGCGCCAGCAGCATCCGGGGGGCGGGTAATGAGCAGTTCTTC. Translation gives CASSIRGAGNEQFF.

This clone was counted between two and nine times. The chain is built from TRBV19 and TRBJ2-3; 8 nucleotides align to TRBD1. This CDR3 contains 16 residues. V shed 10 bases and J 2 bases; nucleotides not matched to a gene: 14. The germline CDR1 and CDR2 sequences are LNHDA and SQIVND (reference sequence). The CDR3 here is CATKAATGVITDTQYF. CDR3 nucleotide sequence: TGTGCCACCAAGGCTGCGACAGGGGTCATCACAGATACGCAGTATTTT.

CDR3 bases: TGTGCCTGGAGTCCCCCCCGCGCAGGGGCCAACTATGGCTACACCTTC. Translation: CAWSPPRAGANYGYTF. The chain combines TRBV30 with TRBJ1-2, with D maybe TRBD1 (6 bases). This CDR3 is built from 16 residues. Germline CDR1 is GTSNPN and CDR2 is SVGIG (reference sequence). Between the trimmed V and J ends, which lost 2 bases and 2 bases, there was a span of 18 bases.

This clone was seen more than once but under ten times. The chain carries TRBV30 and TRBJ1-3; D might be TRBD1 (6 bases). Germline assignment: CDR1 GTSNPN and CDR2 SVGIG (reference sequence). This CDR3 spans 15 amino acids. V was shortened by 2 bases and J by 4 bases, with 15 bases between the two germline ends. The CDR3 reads CAWSRDTRGGNTIYF. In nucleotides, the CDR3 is TGTGCCTGGAGTAGGGACACTCGAGGGGGAAACACCATATATTTT.

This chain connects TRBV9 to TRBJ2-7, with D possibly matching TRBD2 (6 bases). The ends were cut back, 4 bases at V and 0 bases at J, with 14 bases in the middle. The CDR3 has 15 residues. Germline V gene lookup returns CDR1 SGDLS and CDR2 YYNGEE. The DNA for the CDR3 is TGTGCCAGCAGCTCGAGCGGGTCCTCCTCCTACGAGCAGTACTTC. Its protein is CASSSSGSSSYEQYF.

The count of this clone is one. The CDR3 sequence: CASSDYKSGEQYF. CDR3 DNA: TGTGCCAGCAGCGACTACAAGTCCGGGGAGCAGTACTTC. The chain combines TRBV7-2 with TRBJ2-7; a possible D gene is TRBD2 (5 bases). This CDR3 contains 13 residues. Germline loops: CDR1 SGHTA, CDR2 FQGNSA. V lost 5 bases, J lost 7 bases, and 15 bases lay in between.

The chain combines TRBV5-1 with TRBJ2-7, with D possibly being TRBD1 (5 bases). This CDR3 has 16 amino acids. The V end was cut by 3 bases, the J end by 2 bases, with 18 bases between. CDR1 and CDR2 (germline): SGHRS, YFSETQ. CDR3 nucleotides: TGCGCCAGCAGCTCTTCTAGAACAGGAGTCCCCTACGAGCAGTACTTC. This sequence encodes CASSSSRTGVPYEQYF.

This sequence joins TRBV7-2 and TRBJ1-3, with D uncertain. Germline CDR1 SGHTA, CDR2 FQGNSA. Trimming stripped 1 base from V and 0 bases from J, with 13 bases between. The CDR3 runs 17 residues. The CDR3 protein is CASSLVAGINSGNTIYF. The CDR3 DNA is TGTGCCAGCAGCTTAGTGGCAGGCATAAACTCTGGAAACACCATATATTTT.

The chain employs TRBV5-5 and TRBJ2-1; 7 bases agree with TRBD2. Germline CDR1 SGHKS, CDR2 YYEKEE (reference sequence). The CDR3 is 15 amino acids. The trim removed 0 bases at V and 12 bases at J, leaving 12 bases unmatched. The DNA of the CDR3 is TGTGCCAGCAGCTTGGGAACAACCGCTGGGAGGGGGCAGTTCTTC. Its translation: CASSLGTTAGRGQFF.

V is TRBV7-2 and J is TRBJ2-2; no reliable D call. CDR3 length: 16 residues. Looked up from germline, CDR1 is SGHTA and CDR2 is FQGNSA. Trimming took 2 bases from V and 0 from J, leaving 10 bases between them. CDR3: CASSLYNNPNTGELFF. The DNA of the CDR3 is TGTGCCAGCAGCTTATATAACAACCCGAACACCGGGGAGCTGTTTTTT.

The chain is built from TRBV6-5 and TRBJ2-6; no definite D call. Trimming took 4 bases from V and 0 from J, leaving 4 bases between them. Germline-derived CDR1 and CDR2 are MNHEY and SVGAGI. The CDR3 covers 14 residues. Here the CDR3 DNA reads TGTGCCAGCAGTTCAGACTCTGGGGCCAACGTCCTGACTTTC. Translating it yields CASSSDSGANVLTF.

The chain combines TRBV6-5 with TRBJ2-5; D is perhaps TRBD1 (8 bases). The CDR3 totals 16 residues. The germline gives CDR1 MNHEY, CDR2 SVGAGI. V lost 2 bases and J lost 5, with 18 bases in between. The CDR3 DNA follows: TGTGCCAGCAGTTACCACGGGAAACAGGGGGGGGAGACCCAGTACTTC. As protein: CASSYHGKQGGETQYF.

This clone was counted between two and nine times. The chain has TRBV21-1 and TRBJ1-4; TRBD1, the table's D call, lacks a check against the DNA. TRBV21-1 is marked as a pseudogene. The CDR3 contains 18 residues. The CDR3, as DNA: TGTGCCAGCAGCAAACTTGACCGGGACAGGGGCTATTATGAAAAACTGTTTTTT. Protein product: CASSKLDRDRGYYEKLFF.

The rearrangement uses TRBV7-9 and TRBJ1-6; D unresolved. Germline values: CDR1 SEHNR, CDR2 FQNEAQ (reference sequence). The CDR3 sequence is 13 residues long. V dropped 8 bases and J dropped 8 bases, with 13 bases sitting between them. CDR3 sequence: CASQDLAYSPLHF. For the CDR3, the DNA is TGTGCCAGCCAGGACTTAGCTTATTCACCCCTCCACTTT.

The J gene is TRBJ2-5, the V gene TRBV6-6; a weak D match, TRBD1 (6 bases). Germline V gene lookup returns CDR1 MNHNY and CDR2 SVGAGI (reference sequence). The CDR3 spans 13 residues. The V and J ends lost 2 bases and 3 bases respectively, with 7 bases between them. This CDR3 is CASSYGQKETQYF. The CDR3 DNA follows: TGTGCCAGCAGTTACGGACAGAAAGAGACCCAGTACTTC.

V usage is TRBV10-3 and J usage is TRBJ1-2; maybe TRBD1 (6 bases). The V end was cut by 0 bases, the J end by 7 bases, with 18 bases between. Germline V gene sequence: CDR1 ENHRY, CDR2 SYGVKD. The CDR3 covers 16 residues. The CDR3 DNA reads TGTGCCATCAGTGAGTCATGGGCAGGGGATCTATCTGGCTACACCTTC. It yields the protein CAISESWAGDLSGYTF.

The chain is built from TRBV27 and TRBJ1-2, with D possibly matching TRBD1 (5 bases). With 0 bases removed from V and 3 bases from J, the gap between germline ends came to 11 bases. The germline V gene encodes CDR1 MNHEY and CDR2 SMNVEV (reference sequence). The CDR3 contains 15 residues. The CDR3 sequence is CASSLSKTAHYGYTF. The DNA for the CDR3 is TGTGCCAGCAGTTTATCTAAGACAGCCCACTATGGCTACACCTTC.

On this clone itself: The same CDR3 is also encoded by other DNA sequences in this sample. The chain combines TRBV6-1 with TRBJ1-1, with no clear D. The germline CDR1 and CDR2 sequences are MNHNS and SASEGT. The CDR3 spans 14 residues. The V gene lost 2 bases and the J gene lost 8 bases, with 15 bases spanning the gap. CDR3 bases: TGTGCCAGCAGTGAAACGGGAGGACGGACCGAAGCTTTCTTT. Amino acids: CASSETGGRTEAFF.

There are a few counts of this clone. CDR3 in DNA: TGTGCCAGCAGCTTAGCGCTAGCGGGGGAGTACGAGCAGTACTTC. It encodes CASSLALAGEYEQYF. J is TRBJ2-7 and V is TRBV7-2; 10 bases fit TRBD2. Losses at the gene ends were 0 bases for V and 4 bases for J; bases not matched to a gene: 3. Germline V gene data show CDR1 as SGHTA and CDR2 as FQGNSA. CDR3 length: 15 amino acids.

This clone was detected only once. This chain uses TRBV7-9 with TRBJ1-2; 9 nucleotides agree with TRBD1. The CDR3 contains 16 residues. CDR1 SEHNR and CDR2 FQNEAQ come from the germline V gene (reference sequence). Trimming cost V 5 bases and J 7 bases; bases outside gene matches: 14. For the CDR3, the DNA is TGTGCCAGCAGCCCGGGACAGGGCGGTATCGAGGCTGGCTACACCTTC. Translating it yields CASSPGQGGIEAGYTF.

CDR3 nucleotides: TGTGCCAGCAGCGTTGGCGGGACCTACAATGAGCAGTTCTTC. Its protein is CASSVGGTYNEQFF. The rearrangement uses TRBV9 and TRBJ2-1; D is possibly TRBD2 (6 bases). Between the trimmed V and J ends, which lost 2 bases and 2 bases, there was a span of 8 bases. Germline V gives CDR1 SGDLS, CDR2 YYNGEE. The CDR3 is 14 amino acids. The whole variable domain, filled in from reference TRBV9 and TRBJ2-1, reads DSGVTQTPKHLITATGQRVTLRCSPRSGDLSVYWYQQSLDQGLQFLIQYYNGEERAKGNILERFSAQQFPDLHSELNLSSLELGDSALYFCASSVGGTYNEQFFGPGTRLTVL.

The CDR3 reads CASSQPGQNPYEQYF. In nucleotides, the CDR3 is TGTGCCAGCAGCCAACCGGGACAAAACCCCTACGAGCAGTACTTC. J is TRBJ2-7 and V is TRBV4-2; weak D call: TRBD1 (6 bases). V was clipped by 2 bases and J by 2 bases, with 13 bases between them. The CDR3 runs to 15 residues. Germline V gene lookup returns CDR1 LGHNA and CDR2 YNFKEQ.

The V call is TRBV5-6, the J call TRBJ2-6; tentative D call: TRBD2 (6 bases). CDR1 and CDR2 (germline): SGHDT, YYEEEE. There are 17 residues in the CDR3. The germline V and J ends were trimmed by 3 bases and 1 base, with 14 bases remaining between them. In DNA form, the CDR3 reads TGTGCCAGCAGCTCACGGGAGATTATTTCTGGGGCCAACGTCCTGACTTTC. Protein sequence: CASSSREIISGANVLTF.

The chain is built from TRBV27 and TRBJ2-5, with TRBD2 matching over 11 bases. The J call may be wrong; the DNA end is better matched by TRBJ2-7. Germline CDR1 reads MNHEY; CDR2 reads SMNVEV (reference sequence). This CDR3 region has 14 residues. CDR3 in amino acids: CASSYSGGAYEQYF. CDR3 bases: TGTGCCAGCAGTTATAGCGGGGGGGCTTACGAGCAGTACTTC.